A single T cell receptor beta chain is shown here with its context. Its antigen is still unknown. The data derive from a study of shared clonotypes between healthy human individuals. Turning to the study itself: CD4 naive cells filled three plates per donor, CD4 memory three, CD8 naive two and CD8 memory one.

Study observations and caveats: Four donors shared approximately 5% of their naive CD4 clonotypes.

Some clones are missing from TCRdb's copy, which holds only in-frame ones; the method was immunoSEQ multiplex PCR. The sample yields some 2,400,000 clones, approximately 94% seen once. This sequence originates from a man in his late teens or twenties in good health. Specimen: naive CD4+ T cells sorted from blood. Subset here: CD45RA+ positively selected.

The CDR3 nucleotides read TGTGCCAGCAGTATTTGGGGGGGTTATTCACCCCTCCACTTT. Translation gives CASSIWGGYSPLHF. The chain is built from TRBV6-5 and TRBJ1-6; weak D call: TRBD1 (5 bases). Trimming shortened V by 5 bases and J by 8 bases, and 13 bases separated the two germline ends. The CDR3 is 14 amino acids. CDR1 and CDR2 from the germline V gene are MNHEY and SVGAGI.